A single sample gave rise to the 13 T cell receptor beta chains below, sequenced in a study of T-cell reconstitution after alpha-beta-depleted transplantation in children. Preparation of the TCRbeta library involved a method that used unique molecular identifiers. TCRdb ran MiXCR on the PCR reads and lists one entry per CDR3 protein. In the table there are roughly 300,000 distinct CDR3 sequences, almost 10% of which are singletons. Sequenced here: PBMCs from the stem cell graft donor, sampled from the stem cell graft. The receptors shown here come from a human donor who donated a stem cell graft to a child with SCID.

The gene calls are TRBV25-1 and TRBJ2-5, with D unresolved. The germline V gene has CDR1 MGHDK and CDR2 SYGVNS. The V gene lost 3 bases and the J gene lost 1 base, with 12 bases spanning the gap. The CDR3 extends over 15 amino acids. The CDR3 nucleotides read TGTGCCAGCAGTGATTGGCAGTTGGCCCAAGAGACCCAGTACTTC. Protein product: CASSDWQLAQETQYF.

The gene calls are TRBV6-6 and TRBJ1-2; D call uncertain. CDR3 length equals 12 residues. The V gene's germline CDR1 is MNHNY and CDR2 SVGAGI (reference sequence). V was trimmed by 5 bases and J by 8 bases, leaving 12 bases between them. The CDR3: CASSKDRLGYTF. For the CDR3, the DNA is TGTGCCAGCAGTAAGGATCGATTGGGCTACACCTTC.

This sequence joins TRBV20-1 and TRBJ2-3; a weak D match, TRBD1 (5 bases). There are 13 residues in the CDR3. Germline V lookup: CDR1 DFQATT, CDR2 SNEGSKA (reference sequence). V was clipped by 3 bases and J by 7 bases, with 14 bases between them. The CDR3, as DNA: TGCAGTGCTAGGGGGCCAGCTACCAATACGCAGTATTTT. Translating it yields CSARGPATNTQYF.

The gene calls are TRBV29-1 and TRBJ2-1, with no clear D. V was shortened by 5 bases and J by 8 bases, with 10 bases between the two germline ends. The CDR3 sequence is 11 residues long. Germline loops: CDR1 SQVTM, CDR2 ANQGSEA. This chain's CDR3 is CSVYRSDEQFF. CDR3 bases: TGCAGCGTTTACCGTTCGGATGAGCAGTTCTTC.

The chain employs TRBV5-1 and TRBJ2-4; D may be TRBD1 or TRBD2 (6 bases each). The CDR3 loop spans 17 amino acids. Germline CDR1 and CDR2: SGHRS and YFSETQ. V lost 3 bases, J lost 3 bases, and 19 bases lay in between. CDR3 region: CASSSLLGGAGKNIQYF. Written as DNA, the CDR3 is TGCGCCAGCAGCTCCCTGTTGGGGGGCGCGGGCAAAAACATTCAGTACTTC.

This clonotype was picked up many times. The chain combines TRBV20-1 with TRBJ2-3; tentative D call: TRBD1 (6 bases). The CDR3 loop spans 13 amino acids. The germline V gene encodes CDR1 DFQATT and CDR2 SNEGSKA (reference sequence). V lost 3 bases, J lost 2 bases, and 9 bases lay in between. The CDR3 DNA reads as TGCAGTGCTAGGTGGGACAACACAGATACGCAGTATTTT. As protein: CSARWDNTDTQYF.

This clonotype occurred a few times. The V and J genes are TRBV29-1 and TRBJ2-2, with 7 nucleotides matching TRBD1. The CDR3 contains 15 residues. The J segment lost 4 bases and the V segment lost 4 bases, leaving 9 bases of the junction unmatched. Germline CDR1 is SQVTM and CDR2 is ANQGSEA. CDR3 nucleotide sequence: TGCAGCGTTGGGATACAGGGGTCGCGCACCGGGGAGCTGTTTTTT. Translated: CSVGIQGSRTGELFF.

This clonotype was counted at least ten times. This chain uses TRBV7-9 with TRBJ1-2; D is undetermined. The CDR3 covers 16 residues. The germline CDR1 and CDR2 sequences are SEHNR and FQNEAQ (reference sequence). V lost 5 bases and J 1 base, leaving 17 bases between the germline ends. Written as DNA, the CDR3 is TGTGCCAGCAGCCAAGCTACGGGATCCGTTAACTATGGCTACACCTTC. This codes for CASSQATGSVNYGYTF.

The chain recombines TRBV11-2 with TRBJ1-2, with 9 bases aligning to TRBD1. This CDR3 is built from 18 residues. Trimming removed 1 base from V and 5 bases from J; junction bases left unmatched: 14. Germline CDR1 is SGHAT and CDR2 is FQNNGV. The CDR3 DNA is TGTGCCAGCAGCTTAGTCTACAGGGGGCCGAGGGGTACATATGGCTACACCTTC. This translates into CASSLVYRGPRGTYGYTF. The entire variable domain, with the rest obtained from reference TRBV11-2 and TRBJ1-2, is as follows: EAGVAQSPRYKIIEKRQSVAFWCNPISGHATLYWYQQILGQGPKLLIQFQNNGVVDDSQLPKDRFSAERLKGVDSTLKIQPAKLEDSAVYLCASSLVYRGPRGTYGYTFGSGTRLTVV.

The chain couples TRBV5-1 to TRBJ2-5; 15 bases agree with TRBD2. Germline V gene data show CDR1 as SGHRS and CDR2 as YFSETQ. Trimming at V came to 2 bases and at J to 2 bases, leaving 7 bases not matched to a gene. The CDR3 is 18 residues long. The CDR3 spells CASSFWTSGGGVQETQYF. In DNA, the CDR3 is TGCGCCAGCAGCTTTTGGACTAGCGGGGGGGGAGTACAAGAGACCCAGTACTTC.

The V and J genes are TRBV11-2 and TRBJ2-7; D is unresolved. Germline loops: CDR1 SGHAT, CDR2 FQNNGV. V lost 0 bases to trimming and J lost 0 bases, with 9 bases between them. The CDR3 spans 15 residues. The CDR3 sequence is CASSLELGDSYEQYF. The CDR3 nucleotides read TGTGCCAGCAGCTTAGAATTAGGTGACTCCTACGAGCAGTACTTC.

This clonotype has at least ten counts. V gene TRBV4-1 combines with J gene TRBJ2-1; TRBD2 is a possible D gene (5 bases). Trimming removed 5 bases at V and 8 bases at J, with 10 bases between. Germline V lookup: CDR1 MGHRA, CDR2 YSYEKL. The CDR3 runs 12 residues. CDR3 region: CASSGGVDEQFF. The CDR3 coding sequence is TGCGCCAGCAGCGGAGGAGTGGATGAGCAGTTCTTC.

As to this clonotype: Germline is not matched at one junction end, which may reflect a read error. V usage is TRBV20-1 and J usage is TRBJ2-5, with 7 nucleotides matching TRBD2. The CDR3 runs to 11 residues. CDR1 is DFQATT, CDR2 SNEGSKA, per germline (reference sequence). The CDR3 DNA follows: TGCAGTGCTAGGGTTCCGGGACTACAAGTCTTC. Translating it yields CSARVPGLQVF.